What follows are 21 T cell receptor beta chains derived from one specimen sequenced in a study of blood T cell repertoires in COVID-19 (TCRdb year 2020). Library preparation was by the immunoSEQ multiplex PCR assay. TCRdb mirrors the immuneACCESS table, restricted to in-frame sequences. Some clones are absent from its copies; in checked studies, under half trace to an unresolved V gene, and the reason for the others is unknown. The sample includes roughly 140,000 clones, with around 74% observed a single time. The leading ten clones occupy 3.7% of the sample. The sequenced sample was peripheral blood. These receptor sequences come from a woman of 80 years or more with acute or convalescent COVID-19.

The V gene is TRBV11-2, the J gene TRBJ2-5; the match to TRBD2 covers 10 bases. This CDR3 has 14 amino acids. Germline V lookup: CDR1 SGHAT, CDR2 FQNNGV. V lost 7 bases to trimming and J lost 7 bases; unmatched junction nucleotides: 9. CDR3 sequence reads: CASKLSSGGGTQYF. The DNA of the CDR3 is TGTGCCAGCAAACTATCTAGCGGGGGAGGGACCCAGTACTTC.

The V call is TRBV27, the J call TRBJ1-1; 8 bases line up with TRBD1. V gave up 4 bases and J gave up 3 bases; unmatched junction bases: 7. Germline CDR1 MNHEY, CDR2 SMNVEV (reference sequence). The CDR3 covers 15 residues. The CDR3, as DNA: TGTGCCAGCAGTTCCGAACCAGGGGGCCACACTGAAGCTTTCTTT. Protein: CASSSEPGGHTEAFF.

This clone was detected a few times. The rearrangement uses TRBV5-1 and TRBJ1-1; 10 nucleotides match TRBD1. The CDR3 has 14 residues. Germline CDR1 SGHRS, CDR2 YFSETQ. V was clipped by 9 bases and J by 1 base; unmatched bases: 6. The CDR3 here is CATGTGDGNTEAFF. The DNA of the CDR3 is TGCGCCACCGGGACAGGGGATGGGAACACTGAAGCTTTCTTT.

The chain recombines TRBV6-2 or TRBV6-3 with TRBJ2-1, with a possible D match to TRBD2 (5 bases). Trimming removed 4 bases from V and 15 bases from J, with 16 bases in between. The CDR3 contains 12 residues. The V gene's germline CDR1 is MNHEY and CDR2 SVGEGT. The DNA for the CDR3 is TGTGCCAGCAGTTCCGTAGAGAGGGCTGGGTTCTTC. It codes for CASSSVERAGFF.

The J gene is TRBJ2-1, the V gene TRBV9; 7 bases are shared with TRBD1. The CDR3 contains 17 residues. The germline gives CDR1 SGDLS, CDR2 YYNGEE. V dropped 0 bases and J dropped 7; count of bases not matched to a gene: 13. CDR3 DNA sequence: TGTGCCAGCAGCGTAGATCCGCAGACAGGGAAATGGAATGAGCAGTTCTTC. Protein sequence: CASSVDPQTGKWNEQFF.

This rearrangement joins TRBV7-9 to TRBJ2-1; 11 nucleotides agree with TRBD2. With V trimmed by 2 bases and J by 7 bases, 7 bases remained unmatched. The CDR3 contains 16 residues. CDR1 is SEHNR and CDR2 is FQNEAQ in the germline V gene (reference sequence). This CDR3 is CASSLISSGRRNEQFF. The CDR3 nucleotides are TGTGCCAGCAGCTTAATCTCTAGCGGGAGGCGTAATGAGCAGTTCTTC. The variable domain in full, completed from reference TRBV7-9 and TRBJ2-1, reads DTGVSQNPRHKITKRGQNVTFRCDPISEHNRLYWYRQTLGQGPEFLTYFQNEAQLEKSRLLSDRFSAERPKGSFSTLEIQRTEQGDSAMYLCASSLISSGRRNEQFFGPGTRLTVL.

The V and J genes are TRBV4-1 and TRBJ2-1; D unresolved. Germline loops: CDR1 MGHRA, CDR2 YSYEKL. The CDR3 is made up of 15 amino acids. Trimming left V 0 bases short and J 6 bases short, with 12 bases between. CDR3 sequence: CASSQDGGSGNEQFF. DNA of the CDR3: TGCGCCAGCAGCCAAGACGGCGGTTCCGGCAATGAGCAGTTCTTC.

This clone is large (0.1 to 1%). V usage is TRBV11-2 and J usage is TRBJ2-1; TRBD1 matches at 11 bases. Trimming at V came to 1 base and at J to 0 bases, leaving 5 bases not matched to a gene. Germline lookup yields CDR1 SGHAT and CDR2 FQNNGV. The CDR3 runs 18 residues. The CDR3 coding sequence is TGTGCCAGCAGCTTAGTCTTCGGGACAGGGGGCTCCTACAATGAGCAGTTCTTC. It is translated as CASSLVFGTGGSYNEQFF.

The rearrangement uses TRBV7-9 and TRBJ1-1; 9 nucleotides agree with TRBD1. Germline V gives CDR1 SEHNR, CDR2 FQNEAQ (reference sequence). CDR3 length: 18 amino acids. The V segment lost 0 bases and the J segment 1 base; nucleotides outside the gene matches: 9. CDR3 in amino acids: CASSLANLGQGRNTEAFF. The CDR3, as DNA: TGTGCCAGCAGCTTAGCGAACTTGGGACAGGGCCGGAACACTGAAGCTTTCTTT.

The J gene is TRBJ2-7, the V gene TRBV27, with no clear D. CDR3 length: 13 amino acids. Trimming stripped 6 bases from V and 0 bases from J, with 9 bases between. CDR1 is MNHEY and CDR2 is SMNVEV in the germline V gene (reference sequence). The CDR3 spells CASRTLSSYEQYF. Here the CDR3 DNA reads TGTGCCAGCAGGACACTCAGCTCCTACGAGCAGTACTTC.

The genes are TRBV20-1 and TRBJ1-3, with 7 bases fitting TRBD1. CDR1 and CDR2 (germline): DFQATT, SNEGSKA (reference sequence). The J segment lost 2 bases and the V segment lost 3 bases, leaving 4 bases of the junction unmatched. The CDR3 length is 14 residues. This CDR3 is CSASGQGAGNTIYF. DNA for the CDR3: TGCAGTGCTAGTGGGCAGGGGGCTGGAAACACCATATATTTT.

The J gene is TRBJ2-2, the V gene TRBV7-9, with D perhaps TRBD1 (6 bases). Germline-derived CDR1 and CDR2 are SEHNR and FQNEAQ (reference sequence). The CDR3 is 14 amino acids. Trimming shortened V by 3 bases and J by 5 bases, and 10 bases separated the two germline ends. The CDR3 region has the DNA TGTGCCAGCAGCTTGATCAGGGGTACCGGGGAGCTGTTTTTT. Translated, it gives CASSLIRGTGELFF.

The rearrangement links TRBV11-2 to TRBJ1-3; D not certain. Germline assignment: CDR1 SGHAT and CDR2 FQNNGV. V lost 1 base and J lost 0, with 7 bases in between. This CDR3 has 15 residues. CDR3 DNA sequence: TGTGCCAGCAGCTTAGTACAAAACTCTGGAAACACCATATATTTT. Translation gives CASSLVQNSGNTIYF.

CDR3 sequence reads: CASSGAGDIYNEQFF. The CDR3 DNA follows: TGCGCCAGCAGTGGGGCGGGGGATATCTACAATGAGCAGTTCTTC. The chain recombines TRBV5-1 with TRBJ2-1; 7 bases are shared with TRBD2. Germline CDR1 SGHRS, CDR2 YFSETQ. The CDR3 totals 15 residues. V shed 5 bases and J 3 bases; nucleotides not matched to a gene: 8.

The V call is TRBV11-2, the J call TRBJ1-1, with a tentative D call TRBD1 (6 bases). The CDR3 length is 15 residues. V was clipped by 4 bases and J by 1 base, with 13 bases between them. Germline V gene data show CDR1 as SGHAT and CDR2 as FQNNGV. The CDR3 DNA sequence: TGTGCCAGCAGCTCCTTAAAGGACAGGAACACTGAAGCTTTCTTT. Encoded protein: CASSSLKDRNTEAFF.

The V and J genes are TRBV5-4 and TRBJ2-7; D possibly corresponds to TRBD1 (6 bases). Deletions cut 4 bases from V and 0 bases from J, with 14 bases between. The CDR3 has 15 amino acids. The V gene's germline CDR1 is SGHNT and CDR2 YYREEE (reference sequence). The CDR3: CASSRPDSLSYEQYF. DNA of the CDR3: TGTGCCAGCAGCCGGCCGGACAGCCTCTCCTACGAGCAGTACTTC.

J is TRBJ1-1 and V is TRBV14; 9 bases align to TRBD1. CDR1 is SGHDN, CDR2 FVKESK, per germline. V lost 4 bases and J lost 4; bases outside the gene matches: 7. The CDR3 loop spans 15 amino acids. The CDR3 here is CASSPLTGGTTEAFF. CDR3 DNA sequence: TGTGCCAGCAGCCCTCTTACAGGGGGCACCACTGAAGCTTTCTTT.

This chain links TRBV6-4 with TRBJ2-1; D uncertain. The CDR3 is 13 amino acids. Per the germline V gene, CDR1 is MRHNA and CDR2 is SNTAGT. Trimming removed 2 bases from V and 6 bases from J, with 8 bases in between. The CDR3 nucleotides read TGTGCCAGCAGTGACGAACAGACCAATGAGCAGTTCTTC. Translated, it gives CASSDEQTNEQFF.

V and J are TRBV5-1 and TRBJ2-1; D unresolved. The CDR3 covers 15 residues. The germline CDR1 and CDR2 sequences are SGHRS and YFSETQ. V lost 2 bases and J 5 bases, leaving 14 bases between the germline ends. The CDR3 nucleotides read TGCGCCAGCAGCTTAGGTCTCACACAGAACAATGAGCAGTTCTTC. It translates to CASSLGLTQNNEQFF. Complete variable domain (other parts from reference TRBV5-1 and TRBJ2-1): KAGVTQTPRYLIKTRGQQVTLSCSPISGHRSVSWYQQTPGQGLQFLFEYFSETQRNKGNFPGRFSGRQFSNSRSEMNVSTLELGDSALYLCASSLGLTQNNEQFFGPGTRLTVL.

This chain connects TRBV5-1 to TRBJ2-3, with TRBD2 matching over 8 bases. After removal of 2 bases from V and 4 bases from J, the junction contained 6 bases not matched to a gene. The CDR3 is made up of 15 amino acids. CDR1 is SGHRS and CDR2 is YFSETQ in the germline V gene. CDR3 residues: CASSLETSASDTQYF. The CDR3 DNA reads TGCGCCAGCAGCTTAGAGACTAGCGCGTCAGATACGCAGTATTTT.

The V call is TRBV27, the J call TRBJ2-1; 12 bases map to TRBD2. The CDR3 runs to 14 residues. V was pared by 5 bases and J by 6 bases, with 2 bases of the junction left unmatched. CDR1 and CDR2 (germline): MNHEY, SMNVEV (reference sequence). The chain's CDR3 is CASSLAGGGNEQFF. The CDR3 coding sequence is TGTGCCAGCAGTCTAGCGGGAGGGGGCAATGAGCAGTTCTTC.